Listed below are T cell receptor beta chains from one sample, sequenced in a study of cytomegalovirus exposure and HLA in healthy donors. TCRdb keeps only in-frame clones here, not all; method: immunoSEQ multiplex PCR. The sample lists 80,000 or so clones; approximately 71% were seen once. What was sequenced was PBMCs. These receptors were obtained from a middle-aged woman in good health and CMV-seronegative. CDR3s include the opening cysteine and the closing phenylalanine or tryptophan. D genes are given only for firm matches. Some rows have no size entry. The others give once, few or many, or a class for an expanded clone.

abundance	d_gene	v_gene	j_gene	CDR3nt	CDR3aa
-	-	TRBV29-1	TRBJ1-2	TGCAGCGTTACTGCAGACAGAAACTATGGCTACACCTTC	CSVTADRNYGYTF
-	TRBD1	TRBV7-2	TRBJ2-7	TGTGCCAGCAGCTTTAGACAGGGGGCGACCTACGAGCAGTACTTC	CASSFRQGATYEQYF
-	TRBD2	TRBV9	TRBJ2-2	TGTGCCAGCAGCCCAAGGCCGGGGGCGGGACTAGCGGGATACGGGGAGCTGTTTTTT	CASSPRPGAGLAGYGELFF
-	-	TRBV7-9	TRBJ2-7	TGTGCCAGCAGCTTAGCGGGAGTGGGCGCCTACGAGCAGTACTTC	CASSLAGVGAYEQYF
-	TRBD1	TRBV2	TRBJ2-3	TGTGCCAGCAGCGAAGACAGGGGACAAGATACGCAGTATTTT	CASSEDRGQDTQYF
-	-	TRBV5-6	TRBJ2-1	TGTGCCAGCAGCTCCCGGGACAAATACTACAATGAGCAGTTCTTC	CASSSRDKYYNEQFF
few	-	TRBV5-6	TRBJ2-1	TGTGCCAGCAGCCCCCAACAGGGAATGTCCTACAATGAGCAGTTCTTC	CASSPQQGMSYNEQFF
-	-	TRBV6-5	TRBJ1-4	TGTGCCAGCTCCGGGGAGGGAATTGGGGAAAAACTGTTTTTT	CASSGEGIGEKLFF
-	-	TRBV11-2	TRBJ1-1	TGTGCCAGCAGCAATCCATGGGGGGGGCGGAGGAAGGCTGAAGCTTTCTTT	CASSNPWGGRRKAEAFF
once	-	TRBV19	TRBJ2-2	TGTGCCAGTAGTATATCTTCCAACACCGGGGAGCTGTTTTTT	CASSISSNTGELFF
-	TRBD1	TRBV10-3	TRBJ2-3	TGTGCCATCAGTGAAGGGACAGGGGGTAGTGGTATGGATACGCAGTATTTT	CAISEGTGGSGMDTQYF
-	-	TRBV4-3	TRBJ2-7	TGCGCCAGCAGCCCTGGGCTTGACTCCTACGAGCAGTACTTC	CASSPGLDSYEQYF
-	-	TRBV6-6	TRBJ1-2	TGTGCCAGCAGGCCTGACAGTCCGTACTATGGCTACACCTTC	CASRPDSPYYGYTF
-	-	TRBV7-8	TRBJ2-7	TGTGCCAGCAGCCCTCTCGGGGACTTCTACGAGCAGTACTTC	CASSPLGDFYEQYF
-	TRBD1	TRBV5-4	TRBJ2-7	TGTGCCAGCAGCTTTGGACAGGCCTACGAGCAGTACTTC	CASSFGQAYEQYF
-	TRBD1	TRBV4-1	TRBJ2-5	TGCGCCAGCAGCCAAGTTTTTGGGACAGAAGAAGAGACCCAGTACTTC	CASSQVFGTEEETQYF
-	TRBD2	TRBV5-1	TRBJ2-7	TGCGCCAGCAGCTTGGTCACGTCGGGAGGATCAGCCTACGAGCAGTACTTC	CASSLVTSGGSAYEQYF
-	TRBD1	TRBV30	TRBJ1-3	TGTGCCTGGAACCCGACAGGGGCTGCCAGCTCTGGAAACACCATATATTTT	CAWNPTGAASSGNTIYF
-	TRBD1	TRBV6-1	TRBJ1-4	TGTGCCAGCAGCGGGACAGCAACTAATGAAAAACTGTTTTTT	CASSGTATNEKLFF
-	-	TRBV7-9	TRBJ2-3	TGTGCCAGCAGCTTAGGCAATAGCGAGGATACGCAGTATTTT	CASSLGNSEDTQYF
-	-	TRBV7-9	TRBJ2-5	TGTGCCAGCAGCCCCGGTACGGGGGAGACCCAGTACTTC	CASSPGTGETQYF
once	-	TRBV29-1	TRBJ2-7	TGCAGCGTTGACGGCCCGTCAGGGTTTAACGAGCAGTACTTC	CSVDGPSGFNEQYF
once	TRBD1	TRBV30	TRBJ1-1	TGTGCCTGGAGTGACAGGGGGCTGGGAGCTTTCTTT	CAWSDRGLGAFF
-	-	TRBV5-1	TRBJ2-1	TGCGCCAGCAGCTTGGCTAGTGCCAATGAGCAGTTCTTC	CASSLASANEQFF
-	TRBD1	TRBV9	TRBJ1-2	TGTGCCAGCAGCCCCCGGGACAGGGTAGTGGGCGGCTACACCTTC	CASSPRDRVVGGYTF
-	TRBD2	TRBV11-2	TRBJ2-3	TGTGCCAGCAGCTCCCGACTAGCGGTGGGCACAGATACGCAGTATTTT	CASSSRLAVGTDTQYF
large	TRBD2	TRBV6-1	TRBJ2-1	TGTGCCAGCAGTTTAACTAGCGGAGACTACAATGAGCAGTTCTTC	CASSLTSGDYNEQFF
few	TRBD2	TRBV30	TRBJ2-3	TGTGCCTGGAGGATCTATAGCGGGAGCGCTCGAAATACGCAGTATTTT	CAWRIYSGSARNTQYF
-	-	TRBV28	TRBJ2-7	TGTGCCAGCAAGGGGCCTGGAGTTGACGAGCAGTACTTC	CASKGPGVDEQYF
once	TRBD1	TRBV6-6	TRBJ1-6	TGTGCCAGCAGTTATGGACAGGGGGCTAAAAATTCACCCCTCCACTTT	CASSYGQGAKNSPLHF
-	-	TRBV11-2	TRBJ2-1	TGTGCCAGCAGCTTTTCCGGCTCCTACAATGAGCAGTTCTTC	CASSFSGSYNEQFF
-	-	TRBV5-8	TRBJ2-7	TGTGCCAGCAGCTTGGTCGACCTGGGCCCCTACGAGCAGTACTTC	CASSLVDLGPYEQYF
few	TRBD1	TRBV7-9	TRBJ2-7	TGTGCCAGCAGCCCCCGGGACAGGGGAGGCGATCCCGGCGAGCAGTACTTC	CASSPRDRGGDPGEQYF
-	-	TRBV30	TRBJ1-5	TGTGCCTGGAGGGCGCAGCCACGGGATCAGCCCCAGCATTTT	CAWRAQPRDQPQHF
-	TRBD1	TRBV30	TRBJ1-4	TGTGCCTGGAGTAAACTCCTCGGGACAGGGGTTGAAAAACTGTTTTTT	CAWSKLLGTGVEKLFF
-	TRBD1	TRBV6-1	TRBJ2-2	TGTGCCAGCAGTGAAGTTCCAGGGGGTCGCACCGGGGAGCTGTTTTTT	CASSEVPGGRTGELFF
few	TRBD2	TRBV30	TRBJ2-3	TGTGCCTGGAGTGCGGCTAGCGGTGGGACAGATACGCAGTATTTT	CAWSAASGGTDTQYF
few	TRBD1	TRBV7-2	TRBJ2-4	TGTGCCAGCAGCTTAGTAGGGGGCAGCCAAAACATTCAGTACTTC	CASSLVGGSQNIQYF
-	-	TRBV5-8	TRBJ2-3	TGTGCCAGCAGCTTGGAAGGGGTCAGTGTCACAGATACGCAGTATTTT	CASSLEGVSVTDTQYF
-	-	TRBV19	TRBJ1-6	TGTGCCAGTAGTATTAGTGTCAGGAAAATAAATTCACCCCTCCACTTT	CASSISVRKINSPLHF